These 10 T cell receptor beta chains were all obtained from the same sample, sequenced in a study of OX40 agonist ivuxolimab in advanced cancers. The method was immunoSEQ multiplex PCR; TCRdb's version includes in-frame clones alone and lacks a portion of them. In the table there are around 60,000 clones, about 87% of which are singletons. Specimen: CD4+ or CD8+ T cells sorted from blood, collected in a trial of the OX40 agonist ivuxolimab. All receptors derive from an adult with an advanced solid tumor such as melanoma, head and neck, liver or kidney cancer.

V gene TRBV7-8 combines with J gene TRBJ2-7, with 8 nucleotides matching TRBD2. With 5 bases clipped from V and 2 bases from J, the junction kept 8 bases outside the gene matches. Per germline, CDR1 SGHVS and CDR2 FQNEAQ. This CDR3 contains 15 residues. CDR3 amino acids: CASSPLAGTPYEQYF. The CDR3, as DNA: TGTGCCAGCAGCCCCTTAGCGGGGACCCCCTACGAGCAGTACTTC.

This chain's CDR3 is CAISPGLAVQETQYF. DNA of the CDR3: TGTGCCATTTCTCCGGGACTAGCGGTCCAAGAGACCCAGTACTTC. The chain combines TRBV10-3 with TRBJ2-5; 11 bases line up with TRBD2. Trimming cost V 9 bases and J 1 base; bases outside gene matches: 7. In germline, CDR1 is ENHRY, CDR2 SYGVKD. The CDR3 sequence is 15 residues long.

The chain recombines TRBV10-1 with TRBJ2-2, with 7 bases aligning to TRBD1. This CDR3 region has 15 residues. Trimming at V came to 3 bases and at J to 1 base, leaving 2 bases not matched to a gene. Germline V gene sequence: CDR1 WNHNN, CDR2 SYGVQD (reference sequence). The CDR3 region has the DNA TGCGCCAGCAGTGACAGGGGGTGGAACACCGGGGAGCTGTTTTTT. Translation: CASSDRGWNTGELFF.

The genes are TRBV28 and TRBJ1-5; possible D gene TRBD1, 6 bases. Germline CDR1 and CDR2: MDHEN and SYDVKM. This CDR3 is 15 amino acids long. V shed 4 bases and J shed 5 bases, with 15 bases lying between them. The CDR3 DNA reads as TGTGCCAGCAGTTCTCTATTGACAGGAGATCAGCCCCAGCATTTT. This gives the protein CASSSLLTGDQPQHF.

V is TRBV6-6 and J is TRBJ2-1, with a tentative D call TRBD2 (6 bases). Germline CDR1 reads MNHNY; CDR2 reads SVGAGI (reference sequence). The V and J ends lost 4 bases and 0 bases respectively, with 10 bases between them. The CDR3 contains 15 residues. CDR3 protein: CASSSRRDSYNEQFF. The DNA of the CDR3 is TGTGCCAGCAGTTCTCGGCGGGACTCCTACAATGAGCAGTTCTTC.

The chain uses TRBV4-1 and TRBJ2-6; D gene unclear. The CDR3 is 19 amino acids. V dropped 0 bases and J dropped 0 bases, with 15 bases sitting between them. Germline CDR1 reads MGHRA; CDR2 reads YSYEKL. CDR3 bases: TGCGCCAGCAGCCAAGATAATTGGTTGGGGATCTCTGGGGCCAACGTCCTGACTTTC. Translated, it gives CASSQDNWLGISGANVLTF.

The rearrangement links TRBV4-1 to TRBJ1-4, with TRBD1 matching over 7 bases. The length of the CDR3 is 17 residues. After removal of 4 bases from V and 4 bases from J, the junction contained 12 bases not matched to a gene. CDR1 and CDR2 (germline): MGHRA, YSYEKL. The CDR3 loop reads CASSPHPPRQGNEKLFF. In nucleotides, the CDR3 is TGCGCCAGCAGCCCCCACCCTCCTAGACAGGGTAATGAAAAACTGTTTTTT.

The rearrangement links TRBV18 to TRBJ2-1; 11 positions match TRBD2. With 2 bases clipped from V and 10 bases from J, the junction kept 4 bases outside the gene matches. The V gene's germline CDR1 is KGHSH and CDR2 LQKENI. The CDR3 sequence is 14 residues long. The CDR3 DNA sequence: TGTGCCAGCTCACCAACTAGCGGGAGATACGAGCAGTTCTTC. Its protein product is CASSPTSGRYEQFF. The full variable domain, rest sourced from reference TRBV18 and TRBJ2-1, is NAGVMQNPRHLVRRRGQEARLRCSPMKGHSHVYWYRQLPEEGLKFMVYLQKENIIDESGMPKERFSAEFPKEGPSILRIQQVVRGDSAAYFCASSPTSGRYEQFFGPGTRLTVL.

This clone appeared once. V usage is TRBV4-1 and J usage is TRBJ2-3; the match to TRBD2 covers 10 bases. The CDR3 length is 19 residues. Per the germline V gene, CDR1 is MGHRA and CDR2 is YSYEKL. With 4 bases clipped from V and 4 bases from J, the junction kept 17 bases outside the gene matches. CDR3 DNA sequence: TGCGCCAGCAGCCCTCGGGGGCGACTAGCGGGTATTGGCCCAGATACGCAGTATTTT. Protein sequence: CASSPRGRLAGIGPDTQYF.

The table lists this clone with a few counts. V gene TRBV7-2 combines with J gene TRBJ2-2; 10 positions match TRBD2. J lost 6 bases, V lost 2 bases, and 12 bases had no gene match. There are 18 residues in the CDR3. The germline V gene has CDR1 SGHTA and CDR2 FQGNSA. The CDR3 region is CASSLMGRGLAGAGELFF. The CDR3 bases are TGTGCCAGCAGCTTAATGGGGCGAGGGCTAGCGGGAGCCGGGGAGCTGTTTTTT.